The rows below give T cell receptor beta chains drawn from one sample of a study of beta chain features in type 1 diabetes. Clones were read by immunoSEQ multiplex PCR, and TCRdb kept only the in-frame ones, dropping some. The sample shows under 300,000 clones, about 8% of them seen only once. Input material: central memory CD4+ T cells from blood. These TCRs come from a woman under 30 in good health. The CDR3 runs from the conserved cysteine through the conserved F or W. D genes are given only for firm matches.

TRBV7-6	TRBJ2-7	.	CASSLGETTFDEQYF
TRBV30	TRBJ2-5	TRBD1	CAWGQGALAGPKETQYF
TRBV5-1	TRBJ2-3	.	CASSLGGTSTDTQYF
TRBV4-3	TRBJ2-1	.	CASSQEKEGEQFF
TRBV30	TRBJ2-5	.	CAWGSGETQYF
TRBV11-2	TRBJ2-3	.	CASSLTGRSPLGNTQYF
TRBV6-6	TRBJ2-3	.	CASSSDLVWKDTQYF
TRBV5-1	TRBJ2-1	TRBD1	CASSSSIRQGIEQFF
TRBV30	TRBJ1-6	TRBD1	CAWSVWTGDSSSYNSPLHF
TRBV7-3	TRBJ2-3	TRBD1	CASSLQGADTQYF
TRBV30	TRBJ2-4	.	CAWSVGRNSIQYF
TRBV14	TRBJ1-3	.	CASSQVENTIYF
TRBV5-1	TRBJ2-4	.	CASSPSGSVGNIQYF
TRBV7-8	TRBJ2-7	.	CASSQQRTPPYEQYF
TRBV7-2	TRBJ1-2	.	CASSLSRGVIYGYTF
TRBV5-1	TRBJ1-2	.	CASRDGDYGYTF
TRBV9	TRBJ1-3	.	CASSVDAQGANTIYF
TRBV7-2	TRBJ1-2	TRBD1	CASSLMSSGQSNYGYTF
TRBV6-5	TRBJ2-2	TRBD2	CASSSGVRTGELFF
TRBV7-2	TRBJ1-5	.	CASSFDRPNQPQHF
TRBV4-2	TRBJ2-1	TRBD2	CASSQAERASGANEQFF
TRBV15	TRBJ1-2	.	CATSRGAYYGYTF
TRBV5-1	TRBJ2-6	.	CASSLDPGSGANVLTF
TRBV6-6	TRBJ1-2	.	CASSQQGPGYTF
TRBV7-9	TRBJ2-1	TRBD2	CASSLGLAAPNEQFF
TRBV9	TRBJ1-2	.	CASSVVVLQGPKGYTF
TRBV7-3	TRBJ2-3	.	CASSFKGADTQYF
TRBV7-2	TRBJ1-4	TRBD1	CASSLTTGSGNEKLFF
TRBV7-3	TRBJ2-2	.	CASSPRVTGELFF
TRBV7-2	TRBJ2-3	.	CASSSRPGGTSTDTQYF
TRBV4-1	TRBJ1-4	.	CASSQLFGEKLFF
TRBV30	TRBJ1-6	TRBD1	CGAGDRGRSPLHF
TRBV4-2	TRBJ1-2	.	CASSQETGSGNYGYTF
TRBV2	TRBJ2-7	.	CASSINRGRVQYF
TRBV4-2	TRBJ1-1	.	CASSQVGVQGVGAFF
TRBV5-4	TRBJ2-2	.	CASSLDPSGELFF